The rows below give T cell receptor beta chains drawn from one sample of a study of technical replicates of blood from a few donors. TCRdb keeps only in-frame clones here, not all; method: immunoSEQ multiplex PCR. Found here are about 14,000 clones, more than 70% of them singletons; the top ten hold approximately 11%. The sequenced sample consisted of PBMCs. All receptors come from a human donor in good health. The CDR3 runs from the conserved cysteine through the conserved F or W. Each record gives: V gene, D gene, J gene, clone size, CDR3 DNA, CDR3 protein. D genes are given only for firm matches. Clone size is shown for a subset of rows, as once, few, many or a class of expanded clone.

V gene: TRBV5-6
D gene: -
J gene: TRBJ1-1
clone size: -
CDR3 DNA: TGTGCCAGCAGCCCCACCCTCGGGGAAACTGAAGCTTTCTTT
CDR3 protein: CASSPTLGETEAFF

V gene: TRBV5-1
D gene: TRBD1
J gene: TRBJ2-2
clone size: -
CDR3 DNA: TGCGCCAGCAGCTTGGGGGGACAGCAGACCGGGGAGCTGTTTTTT
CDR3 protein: CASSLGGQQTGELFF

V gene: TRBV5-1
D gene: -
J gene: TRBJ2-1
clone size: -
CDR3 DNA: TGCGCCAGCAGCTTTCTACAGGCGTTAGATGAGCAGTTCTTC
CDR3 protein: CASSFLQALDEQFF

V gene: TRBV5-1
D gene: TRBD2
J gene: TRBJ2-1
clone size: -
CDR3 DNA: TGCGCCAGCAGCTTGGGACTAGCGGGAGATGAGCAGTTCTTC
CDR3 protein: CASSLGLAGDEQFF

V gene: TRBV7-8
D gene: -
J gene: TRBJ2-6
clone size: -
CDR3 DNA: TGTGCCAGCACGACAGGTTCAGGGGTAGGGGCCAACGTCCTGACTTTC
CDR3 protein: CASTTGSGVGANVLTF

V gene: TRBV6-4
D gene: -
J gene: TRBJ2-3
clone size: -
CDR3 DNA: TGTGCCAGCAGTGAAGGCGGAGGGAGCACAGATACGCAGTATTTT
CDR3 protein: CASSEGGGSTDTQYF

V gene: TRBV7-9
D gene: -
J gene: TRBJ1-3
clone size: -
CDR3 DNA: TGTGCCAGCAGCAGTTACAGGGCTGGAAACACCATATATTTT
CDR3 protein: CASSSYRAGNTIYF

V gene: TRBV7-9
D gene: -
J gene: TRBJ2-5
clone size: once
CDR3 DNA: TGTGCCAGCAGTCCAGGGGCCCAAGAGACCCAGTACTTC
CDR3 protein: CASSPGAQETQYF

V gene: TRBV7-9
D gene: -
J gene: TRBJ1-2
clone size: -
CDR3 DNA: TGTGCCAGCAGCTTAAAGAAAGTACCAGCTAACTATGGCTACACCTTC
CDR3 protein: CASSLKKVPANYGYTF

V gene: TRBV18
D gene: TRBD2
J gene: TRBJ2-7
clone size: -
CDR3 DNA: TGTGCCAGCTCACCTACTAGCGGACGCTCCTACGAGCAGTACTTC
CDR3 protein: CASSPTSGRSYEQYF

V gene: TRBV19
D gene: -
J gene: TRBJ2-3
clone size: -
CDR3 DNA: TGTGCCAGTAGTATAGGAGCAACAGATACGCAGTATTTT
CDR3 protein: CASSIGATDTQYF

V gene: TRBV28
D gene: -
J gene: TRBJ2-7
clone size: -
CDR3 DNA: TGTGCCAGCAGTTTAGGGGAGGGGGGCCCCTACGAGCAGTACTTC
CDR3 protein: CASSLGEGGPYEQYF

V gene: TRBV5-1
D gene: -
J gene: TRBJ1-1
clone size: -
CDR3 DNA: TGCGCCAGCAGCCAGCAAGGACACGCAAACACTGAAGCTTTCTTT
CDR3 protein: CASSQQGHANTEAFF

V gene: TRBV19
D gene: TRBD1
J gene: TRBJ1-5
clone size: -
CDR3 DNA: TGTGCCAGTAAAGCGCGAGACAGGGGAGGCCAGCCCCAGCATTTT
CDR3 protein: CASKARDRGGQPQHF

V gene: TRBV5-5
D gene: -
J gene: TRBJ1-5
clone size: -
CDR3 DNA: TGTGCCAGCAGCTCGGACAGTATTATCAATCAGCCCCAGCATTTT
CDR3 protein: CASSSDSIINQPQHF

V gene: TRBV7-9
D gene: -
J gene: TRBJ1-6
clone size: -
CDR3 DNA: TGTGCCAGCAGCCCCGGACACCTACGCAGGAATAATTCACCCCTCCACTTT
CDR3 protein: CASSPGHLRRNNSPLHF

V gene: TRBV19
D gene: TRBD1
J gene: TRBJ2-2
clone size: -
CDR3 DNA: TGTGCCTGCACACCGGGACAGGGCTGGACCGGGGAGCTGTTTTTT
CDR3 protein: CACTPGQGWTGELFF

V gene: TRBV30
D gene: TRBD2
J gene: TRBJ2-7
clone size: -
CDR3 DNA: TGTGCCTGGAGGCTGGCGGGGGGACGGGACGAGCAGTACTTC
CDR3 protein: CAWRLAGGRDEQYF

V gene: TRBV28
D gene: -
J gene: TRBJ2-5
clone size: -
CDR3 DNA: TGTGCCAGCAGTTTATTGACAGCAATCCAAGAGACCCAGTACTTC
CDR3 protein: CASSLLTAIQETQYF

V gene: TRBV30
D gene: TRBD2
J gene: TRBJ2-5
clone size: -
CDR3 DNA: TGTGCCTGGAGGACTAGCTCTTTGGAGACCCAGTACTTC
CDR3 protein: CAWRTSSLETQYF

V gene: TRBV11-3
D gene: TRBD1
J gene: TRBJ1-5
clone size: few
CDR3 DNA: TGTGCCAGCAGCATAGGACAGGGGCTCAATCAGCCCCAGCATTTT
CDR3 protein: CASSIGQGLNQPQHF

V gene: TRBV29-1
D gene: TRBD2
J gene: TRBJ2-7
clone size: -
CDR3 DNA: TGCAGCGCCGGCGGCGGGGGGGGAAGTGGGTACGAGCAGTACTTC
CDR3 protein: CSAGGGGGSGYEQYF

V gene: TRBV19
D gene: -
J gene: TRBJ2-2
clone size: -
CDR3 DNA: TGTGCCAGCCACCCAGGACAGTCCGGGGAGCTGTTTTTT
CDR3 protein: CASHPGQSGELFF

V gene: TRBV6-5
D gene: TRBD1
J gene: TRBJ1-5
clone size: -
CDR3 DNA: TGTGCCAGCAGCGGACAGGATAGCAATCAGCCCCAGCATTTT
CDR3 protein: CASSGQDSNQPQHF

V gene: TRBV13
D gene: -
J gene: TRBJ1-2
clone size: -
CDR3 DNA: TGTGCCAGCACCTACGGGACAAGAGGTGATGGCTACACCTTC
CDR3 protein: CASTYGTRGDGYTF

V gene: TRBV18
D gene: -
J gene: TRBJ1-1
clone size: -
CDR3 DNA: TGTGCCAGCTCACCAATCACAGTGAGGGTGAACACTGAAGCTTTCTTT
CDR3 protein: CASSPITVRVNTEAFF

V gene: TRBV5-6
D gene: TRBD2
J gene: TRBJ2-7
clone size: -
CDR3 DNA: TGTGCCAGCAGCATTAGCGGGAGGACCTACGAGCAGTACTTC
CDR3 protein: CASSISGRTYEQYF

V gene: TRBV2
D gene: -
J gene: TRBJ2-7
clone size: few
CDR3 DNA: TGTGCCAGCGAAGGACAGACTAACTACGAGCAGTACTTC
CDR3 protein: CASEGQTNYEQYF

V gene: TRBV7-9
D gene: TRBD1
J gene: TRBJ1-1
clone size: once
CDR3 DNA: TGTGCCAGCAGCTTAGGGTCAGGGGGGAACACTGAAGCTTTCTTT
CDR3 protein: CASSLGSGGNTEAFF

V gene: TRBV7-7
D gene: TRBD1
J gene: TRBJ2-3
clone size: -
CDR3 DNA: TGTGCCAGCAGCCAGGACAGGAGGGATACGCAGTATTTT
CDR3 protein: CASSQDRRDTQYF

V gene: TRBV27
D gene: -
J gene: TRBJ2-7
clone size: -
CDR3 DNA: TGTGCCAGCAGTCCCGGACTCTCTGGCCCCCGAGCCTACGAGCAGTACTTC
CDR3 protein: CASSPGLSGPRAYEQYF

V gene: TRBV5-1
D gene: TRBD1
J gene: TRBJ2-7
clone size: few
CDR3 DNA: TGCGCCAGCAGCTCCACGACAGGGATTTTCTACGAGCAGTACTTC
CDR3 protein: CASSSTTGIFYEQYF

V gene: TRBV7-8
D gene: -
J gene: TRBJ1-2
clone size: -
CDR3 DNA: TGTGCCAGCAGCATACTCACTCCAAACTATGGCTACACCTTC
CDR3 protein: CASSILTPNYGYTF

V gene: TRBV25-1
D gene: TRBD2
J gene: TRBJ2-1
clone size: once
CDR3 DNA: TGTGCCAGCAGTGAATTAGCTAGCGGGAGAGGAGAGCAGTTCTTC
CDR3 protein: CASSELASGRGEQFF

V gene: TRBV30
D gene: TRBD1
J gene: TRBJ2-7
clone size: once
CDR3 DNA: TGTGCCTGGAGCTCCGGGACAGCTGCTAACGAGCAGTACTTC
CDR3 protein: CAWSSGTAANEQYF

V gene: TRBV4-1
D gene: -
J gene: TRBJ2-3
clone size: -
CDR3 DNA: TGCGCCAGCAGCCAAGATGAGGCAGCCCCAGATACGCAGTATTTT
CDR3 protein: CASSQDEAAPDTQYF

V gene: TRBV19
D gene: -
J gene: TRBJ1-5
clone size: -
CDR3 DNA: TGTGCCAGTAGTATATCGGCAGGGCCCAATCAGCCCCAGCATTTT
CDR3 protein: CASSISAGPNQPQHF

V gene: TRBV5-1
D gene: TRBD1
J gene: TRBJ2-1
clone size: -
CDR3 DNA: TGCGCCAGCAGCTTGGGGGTAGGGGGCGTCCCGGGTGAGCAGTTCTTC
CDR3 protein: CASSLGVGGVPGEQFF

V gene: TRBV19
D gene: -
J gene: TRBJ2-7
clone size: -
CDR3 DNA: TGTGCCAGTAGGGGCCAAATCGACGAGCAGTACTTC
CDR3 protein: CASRGQIDEQYF

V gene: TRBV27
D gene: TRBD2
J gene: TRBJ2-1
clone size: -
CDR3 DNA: TGTGCCAGCAGTTTAACTAGCGGGAGGGCTCGACAGTTCTTC
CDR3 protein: CASSLTSGRARQFF

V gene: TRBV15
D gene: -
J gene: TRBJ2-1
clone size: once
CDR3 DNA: TGTGCCACCAGCAGAGATGGAGCGACCCTACTTGGTGAGCAGTTCTTC
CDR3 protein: CATSRDGATLLGEQFF

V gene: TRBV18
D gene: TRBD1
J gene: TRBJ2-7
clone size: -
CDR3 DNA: TGTGCCAGCTCACCATTACAGGGGCAGGGGGCTTTGGAGCAGTACTTC
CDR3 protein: CASSPLQGQGALEQYF

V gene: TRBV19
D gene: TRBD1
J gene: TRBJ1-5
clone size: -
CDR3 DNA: TGTGCCAGTAGGGAACAGGGGGCGAGGGATCAGCCCCAGCATTTT
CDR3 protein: CASREQGARDQPQHF

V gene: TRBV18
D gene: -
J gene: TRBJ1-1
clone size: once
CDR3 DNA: TGTGCCAGCTCACCACGGACAACTTCTGGCACTGAAGCTTTCTTT
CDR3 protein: CASSPRTTSGTEAFF

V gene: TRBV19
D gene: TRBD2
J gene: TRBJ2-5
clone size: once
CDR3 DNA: TGTGCCAGTAGTATGGGGACTAGCCTCCGAGAGACCCAGTACTTC
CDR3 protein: CASSMGTSLRETQYF

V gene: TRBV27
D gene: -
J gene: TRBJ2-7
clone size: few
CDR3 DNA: TGTGCCAGCAGTTTGCGCGGGCACTCCTACGAGCAGTACTTC
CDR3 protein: CASSLRGHSYEQYF

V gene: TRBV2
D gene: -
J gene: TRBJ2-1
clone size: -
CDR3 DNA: TGTGCCAGCAGCCGTGGTAGTGGCTACAATGAGCAGTTCTTC
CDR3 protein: CASSRGSGYNEQFF

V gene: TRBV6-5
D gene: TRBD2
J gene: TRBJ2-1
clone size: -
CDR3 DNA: TGTGCCAGCAGTTTAGGACTAGCATACAATGAGCAGTTCTTC
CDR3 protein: CASSLGLAYNEQFF